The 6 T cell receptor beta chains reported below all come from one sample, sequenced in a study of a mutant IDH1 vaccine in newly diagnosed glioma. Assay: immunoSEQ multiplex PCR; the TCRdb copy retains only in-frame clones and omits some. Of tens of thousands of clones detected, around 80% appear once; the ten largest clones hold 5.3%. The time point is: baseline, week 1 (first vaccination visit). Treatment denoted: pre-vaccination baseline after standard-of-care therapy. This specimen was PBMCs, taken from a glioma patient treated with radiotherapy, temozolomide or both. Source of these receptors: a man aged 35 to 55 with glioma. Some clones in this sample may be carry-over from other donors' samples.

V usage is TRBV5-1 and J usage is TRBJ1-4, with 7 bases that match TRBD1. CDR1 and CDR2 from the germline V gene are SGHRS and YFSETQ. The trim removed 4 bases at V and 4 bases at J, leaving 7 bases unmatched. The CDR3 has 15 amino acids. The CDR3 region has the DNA TGCGCCAGCAGCGAGAACAGGGGAGTTAATGAAAAACTGTTTTTT. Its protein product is CASSENRGVNEKLFF.

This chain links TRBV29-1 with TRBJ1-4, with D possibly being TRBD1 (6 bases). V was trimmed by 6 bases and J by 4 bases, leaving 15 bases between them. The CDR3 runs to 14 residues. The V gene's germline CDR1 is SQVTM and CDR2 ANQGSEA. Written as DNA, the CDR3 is TGCAGCGTAGCCCAGGGGAGCCGTAATGAAAAACTGTTTTTT. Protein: CSVAQGSRNEKLFF.

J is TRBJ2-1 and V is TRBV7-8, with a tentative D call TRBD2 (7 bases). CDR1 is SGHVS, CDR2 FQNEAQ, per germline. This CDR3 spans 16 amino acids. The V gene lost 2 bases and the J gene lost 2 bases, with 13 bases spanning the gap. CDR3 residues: CASSLRAGATYNEQFF. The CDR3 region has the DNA TGTGCCAGCAGCTTAAGGGCGGGGGCCACCTACAATGAGCAGTTCTTC.

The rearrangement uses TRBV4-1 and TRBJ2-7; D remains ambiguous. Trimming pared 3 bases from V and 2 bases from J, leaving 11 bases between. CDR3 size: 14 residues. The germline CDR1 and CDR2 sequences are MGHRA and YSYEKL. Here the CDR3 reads CASSHRGRTYEQYF. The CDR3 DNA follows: TGCGCCAGCAGCCACCGCGGCCGGACCTACGAGCAGTACTTC.

The CDR3 reads CASSERWGTGVYEQYF. The CDR3, as DNA: TGTGCCAGCAGTGAAAGGTGGGGGACAGGGGTTTACGAGCAGTACTTC. The gene calls are TRBV25-1 and TRBJ2-7, with 10 bases that match TRBD1. V shed 2 bases, J shed 4 bases, and the junction held 8 bases outside the gene matches. The V gene's germline CDR1 is MGHDK and CDR2 SYGVNS. The CDR3 runs 16 residues.

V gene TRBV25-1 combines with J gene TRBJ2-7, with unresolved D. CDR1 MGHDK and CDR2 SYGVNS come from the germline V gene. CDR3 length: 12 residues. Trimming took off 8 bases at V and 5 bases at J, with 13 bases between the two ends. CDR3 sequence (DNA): TGTGCCAGCTCTATGGCAGTTGACGAGCAGTACTTC. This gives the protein CASSMAVDEQYF.